One T cell receptor beta chain is described in this entry. No antigen is known for it. The data were produced by immunoSEQ multiplex PCR, yet TCRdb's version contains in-frame clones alone and is incomplete. The sample yields approximately 110,000 clones, around 89% seen once. Doses given second, at about 4 or about 12 weeks, were pooled. This specimen comes from a study of T cell responses to AZD1222 COVID-19 vaccine. Study observations and caveats: Without day 14 samples, only post-peak T cell repertoires were studied.

CDR1 SGHRS and CDR2 YFSETQ come from the germline V gene. Trimming took off 0 bases at V and 0 bases at J, with 10 bases between the two ends. The CDR3 is 16 amino acids. This sequence was found in an adult who received the AZD1222 COVID-19 vaccine. This chain joins TRBV5-1 and TRBJ2-1, with D unclear. Sequencing was performed on peripheral blood, taken 28 days after the second AZD1222 dose. Here the CDR3 reads CASSLVSSRSYNEQFF. The CDR3 coding sequence is TGCGCCAGCAGCTTGGTTTCCAGTCGCTCCTACAATGAGCAGTTCTTC. Combining the CDR3 with reference TRBV5-1 and TRBJ2-1 gives the whole variable domain KAGVTQTPRYLIKTRGQQVTLSCSPISGHRSVSWYQQTPGQGLQFLFEYFSETQRNKGNFPGRFSGRQFSNSRSEMNVSTLELGDSALYLCASSLVSSRSYNEQFFGPGTRLTVL.